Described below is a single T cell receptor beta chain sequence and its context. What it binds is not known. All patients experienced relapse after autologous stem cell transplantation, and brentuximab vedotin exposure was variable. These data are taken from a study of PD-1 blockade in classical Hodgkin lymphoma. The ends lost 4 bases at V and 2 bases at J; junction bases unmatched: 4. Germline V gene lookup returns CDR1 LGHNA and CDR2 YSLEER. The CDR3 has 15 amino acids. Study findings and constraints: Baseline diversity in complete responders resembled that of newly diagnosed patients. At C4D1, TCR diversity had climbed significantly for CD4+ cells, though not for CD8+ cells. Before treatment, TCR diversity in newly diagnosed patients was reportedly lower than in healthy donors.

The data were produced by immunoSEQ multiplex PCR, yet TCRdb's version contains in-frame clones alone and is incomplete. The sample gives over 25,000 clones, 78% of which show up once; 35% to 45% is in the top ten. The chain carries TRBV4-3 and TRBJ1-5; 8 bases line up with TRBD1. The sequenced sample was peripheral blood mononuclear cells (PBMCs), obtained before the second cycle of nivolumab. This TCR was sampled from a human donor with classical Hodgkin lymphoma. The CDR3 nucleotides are TGCGCCAGCAGCCCCGGACAGGGCGGCAATCAGCCCCAGCATTTT. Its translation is CASSPGQGGNQPQHF.